This entry is about one T cell receptor beta chain. The data stem from a study of monozygotic twins with inflammatory bowel disease. The CDR3 is 15 amino acids. The germline V gene encodes CDR1 MNHEY and CDR2 SVGEGT. From its re-call of the 5' RACE reads, TCRdb lists each CDR3 protein once, without DNA. This table lists about 380,000 distinct CDR3 sequences. This rearrangement joins TRBV6-2 or TRBV6-3 to TRBJ2-7; TCRdb designates TRBD1, a call that cannot be tested without DNA. Sequencing was done on a sample of blood. This TCR derives from a human donor with ulcerative colitis or Crohn's disease, or a healthy co-twin of an affected twin (not recorded which). The chain's CDR3 is CASSYPTGIIYEQYF.